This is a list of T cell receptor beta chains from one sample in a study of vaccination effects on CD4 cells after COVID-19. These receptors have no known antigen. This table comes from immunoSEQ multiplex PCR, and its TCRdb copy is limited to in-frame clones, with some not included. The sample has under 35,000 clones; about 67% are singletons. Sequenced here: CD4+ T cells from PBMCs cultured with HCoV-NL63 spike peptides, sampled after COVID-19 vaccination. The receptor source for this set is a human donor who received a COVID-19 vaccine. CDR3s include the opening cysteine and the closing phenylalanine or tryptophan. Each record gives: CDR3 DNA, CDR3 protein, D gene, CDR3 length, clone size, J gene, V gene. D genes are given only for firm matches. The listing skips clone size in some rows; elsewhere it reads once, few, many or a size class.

TGCGCCAGCAGCCAAGCAGGGGATCAGCCCCAGCATTTT | CASSQAGDQPQHF | - | 13 | - | TRBJ1-5 | TRBV4-1
TGTGCCAGCAGCTTAGAAGGGGCTAGCACAGATACGCAGTATTTT | CASSLEGASTDTQYF | - | 15 | - | TRBJ2-3 | TRBV7-8
TGCAGCGTTGAATCAGGGTCGGGGGGCTACACCTTC | CSVESGSGGYTF | - | 12 | - | TRBJ1-2 | TRBV29-1
TGTGCAAGTCGCTTCTATACGGGGGGACAGATTCCGTACGAGCAGTACTTC | CASRFYTGGQIPYEQYF | - | 17 | once | TRBJ2-7 | TRBV12-2
TGTGCCAGTAGTATTGGGACAGGATTTCTCTCTGGAAACACCATATATTTT | CASSIGTGFLSGNTIYF | TRBD1 | 17 | - | TRBJ1-3 | TRBV19
TGTGCCAGCAGCTTCGGGACAAATAATGAAAAACTGTTTTTT | CASSFGTNNEKLFF | - | 14 | - | TRBJ1-4 | TRBV7-9
TGTGCCAGCAGCTACCAGGACAGGGGTGAGACCCAGTACTTC | CASSYQDRGETQYF | TRBD1 | 14 | few | TRBJ2-5 | TRBV13
TGCAGCGTTGGGCAGTCTGGAAACACCATATATTTT | CSVGQSGNTIYF | - | 12 | - | TRBJ1-3 | TRBV29-1
TGTGCCAGCAGTTCCCCGGGTAACACCATATATTTT | CASSSPGNTIYF | - | 12 | - | TRBJ1-3 | TRBV27
TGTGCCAGCTCAATACAGGGGCCCCTCACCGGGGAGCTGTTTTTT | CASSIQGPLTGELFF | TRBD1 | 15 | - | TRBJ2-2 | TRBV18
TGTGCCAGCAGTCTATACTTCCGGGGACAGCCTAATGAAAAACTGTTTTTT | CASSLYFRGQPNEKLFF | TRBD1 | 17 | medium-sized | TRBJ1-4 | TRBV6-6
TGCAGTGCTAGTGACGCGGGGGGCGGCACAGATACGCAGTATTTT | CSASDAGGGTDTQYF | TRBD2 | 15 | once | TRBJ2-3 | TRBV20-1
TGTGCCAGCAGTTACGCGTGGGGGGGGGATCAGCCCCAGCATTTT | CASSYAWGGDQPQHF | - | 15 | - | TRBJ1-5 | TRBV6-5
TGTGCCTGGAGTCTGGCGGATAGCAATCAGCCCCAGCATTTT | CAWSLADSNQPQHF | - | 14 | few | TRBJ1-5 | TRBV30
TGTGCCAGCAGCCAACAGGGAAACACTGAAGCTTTCTTT | CASSQQGNTEAFF | - | 13 | - | TRBJ1-1 | TRBV14
TGTGCCAGTAGTATAAACCCGTCTGGGGGGCCCCAGCATTTT | CASSINPSGGPQHF | - | 14 | few | TRBJ1-5 | TRBV19